These T cell receptor beta chains were read from a single sample in a study of cytomegalovirus exposure and HLA in healthy donors. Produced via immunoSEQ multiplex PCR; TCRdb's table is partial and in-frame only. In the table there are just over 150,000 clones, 75% to 85% of which are singletons. The sample was PBMCs. The receptors originated from a man aged 45-60 years in good health and CMV-seropositive. Both conserved end residues are part of each CDR3. D genes are given only for firm matches. The size of a clone is reported for some rows only, either as once, few or many, or as a class for expanded clones.

14 | - | TRBJ1-1 | - | TRBV29-1 | TGCAGCGTTGAAGGGACAGCTTTGAACACTGAAGCTTTCTTT | CSVEGTALNTEAFF
13 | - | TRBJ2-7 | TRBD2 | TRBV5-6 | TGTGCCAGCAGGCCCGGGACTACAGGCGAGCAGTACTTC | CASRPGTTGEQYF
14 | - | TRBJ2-7 | TRBD1 | TRBV7-8 | TGTGCCAGCAGCCAGGGGGAGTCAGGCTACGAGCAGTACTTC | CASSQGESGYEQYF
15 | - | TRBJ1-1 | - | TRBV18 | TGTGCCAGCTCACTGAGACAGGAGCTGTTCACTGAAGCTTTCTTT | CASSLRQELFTEAFF
15 | - | TRBJ1-1 | - | TRBV5-6 | TGTGCCAGCAGCTGGGTTCAGGGTAGGAACACTGAAGCTTTCTTT | CASSWVQGRNTEAFF
13 | - | TRBJ1-2 | - | TRBV29-1 | TGCAGCGTTGAGGCTCCCGGGGTGCGTGGCTACACCTTC | CSVEAPGVRGYTF
11 | - | TRBJ2-7 | - | TRBV25-1 | TGTGCCAGCAGTTACTCCTACGAGCAGTACTTC | CASSYSYEQYF
13 | - | TRBJ1-4 | TRBD1 | TRBV7-8 | TGTGCCAGCAGCTACCCCGGGACAGGGGAACTGTTTTTT | CASSYPGTGELFF
15 | - | TRBJ2-3 | TRBD1 | TRBV6-1 | TGTGCCAGCAGTAGACAGGGGAATACGCCAGATACGCAGTATTTT | CASSRQGNTPDTQYF
14 | - | TRBJ2-7 | - | TRBV4-2 | TGTGCCAGCAGCCTCCTTACCGGCTCCTACGAGCAGTACTTC | CASSLLTGSYEQYF
14 | - | TRBJ2-2 | TRBD1 | TRBV19 | TGTGCCAGTAGAGTCGACAGGGAATCCGGGGAGCTGTTTTTT | CASRVDRESGELFF
12 | - | TRBJ1-2 | TRBD1 | TRBV7-8 | TGTGCCAGCATCGGTGGACAGGATGGCTACACCTTC | CASIGGQDGYTF
15 | - | TRBJ1-1 | - | TRBV14 | TGTGCCAGCAGCCAATGGAACAGGGCTTCCACTGAAGCTTTCTTT | CASSQWNRASTEAFF
15 | - | TRBJ1-1 | TRBD1 | TRBV5-5 | TGTGCCAGCAGCTCTGAGATGACAGGGGGCTCTGAAGCTTTCTTT | CASSSEMTGGSEAFF
15 | - | TRBJ1-1 | - | TRBV10-2 | TGCGCCAGCAGTGAGTCGCTGGGGGCGTTCGCTGAAGCTTTCTTT | CASSESLGAFAEAFF
15 | once | TRBJ2-7 | TRBD2 | TRBV28 | TGTGCCAGCAGTTCAGGAGGAGCGGGGGAGGGCGAGCAGTACTTC | CASSSGGAGEGEQYF
15 | - | TRBJ2-1 | TRBD2 | TRBV5-1 | TGCGCCAGCAGCGGGGGAGGGTTCTCCTACAATGAGCAGTTCTTC | CASSGGGFSYNEQFF
15 | - | TRBJ1-6 | - | TRBV11-2 | TGTGCCAGCAGCTTAGTACAGGGAGAGTTCTCACCCCTCCACTTT | CASSLVQGEFSPLHF
12 | - | TRBJ1-1 | - | TRBV2 | TGTGCCAGCAGTGAATATTGGGGGGTAGCTTTCTTT | CASSEYWGVAFF
17 | - | TRBJ2-2 | - | TRBV2 | TGTGCCAGCAGCTTCCCCCGCCGACAGGTCATTGACGGGGAGCTGTTTTTT | CASSFPRRQVIDGELFF
14 | - | TRBJ2-3 | - | TRBV6-4 | TGTGCCAGCAGTCCTTCGGTGAGCACAGATACGCAGTATTTT | CASSPSVSTDTQYF
15 | - | TRBJ1-1 | - | TRBV5-1 | TGCGCCAGCAGCGGATCCAGGGGCCCGAACACTGAAGCTTTCTTT | CASSGSRGPNTEAFF
12 | - | TRBJ1-2 | TRBD1 | TRBV5-1 | TGCGCCAGCAGCCTTGGGACAGGTGGCTACACCTTC | CASSLGTGGYTF
15 | - | TRBJ1-3 | TRBD1 | TRBV19 | TGTGCCAGTAGTATATCAGGGGGCGATGGAAACACCATATATTTT | CASSISGGDGNTIYF
14 | few | TRBJ2-1 | - | TRBV27 | TGTGCCAGCAGCTTGACAGGCCCTATTAATGAGCAGTTCTTC | CASSLTGPINEQFF
13 | - | TRBJ1-2 | - | TRBV11-2 | TGTGCCAGCAGCTTAGTAGGCCAGGGCGGCTACACCTTC | CASSLVGQGGYTF
13 | - | TRBJ1-2 | TRBD1 | TRBV5-1 | TGCGCCAGCAGCCCGACAGGGGGCGAGGGCTACACCTTC | CASSPTGGEGYTF
17 | few | TRBJ2-1 | - | TRBV7-2 | TGTGCCAGCAGCTTATCCCCTATTCTGAGCTCCTACAATGAGCAGTTCTTC | CASSLSPILSSYNEQFF
14 | once | TRBJ1-1 | TRBD1 | TRBV7-6 | TGTGCCAGCAGCCGCTGGACAGGGAAGACTGAAGCTTTCTTT | CASSRWTGKTEAFF
14 | - | TRBJ1-2 | - | TRBV19 | TGTGCCAGTAGTATGGGAGGGTTACCCTATGGCTACACCTTC | CASSMGGLPYGYTF
16 | - | TRBJ1-1 | TRBD1 | TRBV19 | TGTGCCAGTAGCACCCCACCCGGGACAGTGAACACTGAAGCTTTCTTT | CASSTPPGTVNTEAFF
14 | - | TRBJ2-2 | - | TRBV2 | TGTGCCAGCAGCGAGTTTGGGAGCACCGGGGAGCTGTTTTTT | CASSEFGSTGELFF
14 | - | TRBJ2-7 | - | TRBV10-3 | TGTGCCATCGGGGGGAGAGGGAGCTCCTACGAGCAGTACTTC | CAIGGRGSSYEQYF
14 | - | TRBJ2-5 | TRBD1 | TRBV5-4 | TGTGCCAGCAGCTTGACAGGGGTCCAAGAGACCCAGTACTTC | CASSLTGVQETQYF
15 | - | TRBJ2-7 | TRBD2 | TRBV2 | TGTGCCAGCAGTGAGTTAGCGGGGGGGACCTACGAGCAGTACTTC | CASSELAGGTYEQYF
17 | few | TRBJ2-3 | - | TRBV2 | TGTGCCAGCAGTGAACTCGGGACTCTAGGTAGTGCAGATACGCAGTATTTT | CASSELGTLGSADTQYF
15 | - | TRBJ2-3 | - | TRBV6-1 | TGTGCCAGCACCAACCCAGCAGGTCGCACAGATACGCAGTATTTT | CASTNPAGRTDTQYF
14 | - | TRBJ1-2 | - | TRBV11-2 | TGTGCCAGCAGCTTAGGGGGCGCAGTCTATGGCTACACCTTC | CASSLGGAVYGYTF
14 | - | TRBJ2-2 | - | TRBV2 | TGTGCCAGCAGTGAGTTGCTTCAGGTTTGGGAGCTGTTTTTT | CASSELLQVWELFF
16 | - | TRBJ2-1 | TRBD2 | TRBV6-6 | TGTGCCAGCAGTTACTCAGTAGCGGGAGAGGTCGATGAGCAGTTCTTC | CASSYSVAGEVDEQFF
12 | once | TRBJ2-5 | - | TRBV4-1 | TGCGCCAGCAGCCAGATAACAGGGACCCAGTACTTC | CASSQITGTQYF
15 | - | TRBJ2-7 | TRBD1 | TRBV2 | TGTGCCAGCAGTTATAAGTCAGGGGGCCTCTACGAGCAGTACTTC | CASSYKSGGLYEQYF
15 | - | TRBJ1-2 | TRBD1 | TRBV9 | TGTGCCAGCAGCGTAGGAGGACAGGGGCTCTATGGCTACACCTTC | CASSVGGQGLYGYTF
15 | - | TRBJ1-2 | - | TRBV5-6 | TGTGCCAGCAGCCGGGTCTCTGGGGGGACCTATGGCTACACCTTC | CASSRVSGGTYGYTF
16 | - | TRBJ2-3 | TRBD2 | TRBV7-8 | TGTGCCAGCAGCTATCTAGCGGGAGGATGGAAAGATACGCAGTATTTT | CASSYLAGGWKDTQYF
17 | - | TRBJ2-3 | - | TRBV7-3 | TGTGCCAGCAGCCCATTGAGTGGGCGGGGGCGCACAGATACGCAGTATTTT | CASSPLSGRGRTDTQYF
16 | - | TRBJ2-7 | - | TRBV9 | TGTGCCAGCAGCGTAGGCCCGGCGGGACGGAGCAGCGAGCAGTACTTC | CASSVGPAGRSSEQYF
15 | - | TRBJ2-7 | - | TRBV19 | TGTGCCAGTATGCACAGGGTAAGCCTTTCGTACGAGCAGTACTTC | CASMHRVSLSYEQYF
14 | - | TRBJ2-2 | - | TRBV7-7 | TGTGCCAGCAGCCCAGGCGTGGGCACCGGGGAGCTGTTTTTT | CASSPGVGTGELFF
15 | - | TRBJ2-2 | TRBD2 | TRBV7-2 | TGTGCCAGCAGATTGGGACTAGCGGCTACCGGGGAGCTGTTTTTT | CASRLGLAATGELFF
14 | - | TRBJ1-2 | TRBD1 | TRBV6-5 | TGTGCCAGCAGTTACAGAGGGGGCGTCGGAGGCTACACCTTC | CASSYRGGVGGYTF
15 | - | TRBJ1-2 | - | TRBV5-6 | TGTGCCAGCAGCTTGCAGAATCGGGGAAACTATGGCTACACCTTC | CASSLQNRGNYGYTF